Listed below are T cell receptor beta chains from one sample, sequenced in a study of blood T cell repertoires in COVID-19. Sequenced by immunoSEQ multiplex PCR; TCRdb stores in-frame clones only, minus some. The sample has 45,000 to 55,000 clones, less than 95% seen once. Material: peripheral blood. These receptors were obtained from a woman aged 40 to 50 with active COVID-19. The CDR3 runs from the conserved cysteine through the conserved F or W. A D gene is named only where the DNA matches it firmly. Not every row has a clone size; where given, it reads once, few, many or a size class.

D gene: .; J gene: TRBJ1-1; clone size: .; V gene: TRBV6-5; CDR3 DNA: TGTGCCAGCCTCCGGGCGGGGAACACTGAAGCTTTCTTT; CDR3 protein: CASLRAGNTEAFF
D gene: TRBD2; J gene: TRBJ2-1; clone size: .; V gene: TRBV14; CDR3 DNA: TGTGCCAGCAGCCCCCCCCTAGCGGGGGGTCTTACCCTTAGCTCCTACAATGAGCAGTTCTTC; CDR3 protein: CASSPPLAGGLTLSSYNEQFF
D gene: .; J gene: TRBJ2-7; clone size: few; V gene: TRBV3-1/TRBV3-2; CDR3 DNA: TGTGCCAGCAGCCAAGAGGCGAGGACGGGGTCCTACGAGCAGTACTTC; CDR3 protein: CASSQEARTGSYEQYF
D gene: TRBD2; J gene: TRBJ2-7; clone size: .; V gene: TRBV10-3; CDR3 DNA: TGTGCCATCAGTGAGTCGAGAGCGGGGGGGCTCGACGAGCAGTACTTC; CDR3 protein: CAISESRAGGLDEQYF
D gene: .; J gene: TRBJ1-4; clone size: .; V gene: TRBV5-1; CDR3 DNA: TGCGCCAGCAGCTTTATTGAAAAACTGTTTTTT; CDR3 protein: CASSFIEKLFF
D gene: TRBD2; J gene: TRBJ2-3; clone size: .; V gene: TRBV18; CDR3 DNA: TGTGCCAGCTCCCTACTAGCGGGGGGCACAGATACGCAGTATTTT; CDR3 protein: CASSLLAGGTDTQYF
D gene: TRBD1; J gene: TRBJ2-2; clone size: .; V gene: TRBV5-3; CDR3 DNA: TGTGCCAGAAGCTCTGGACAGGGGGCAGACACCGGGGAGCTGTTTTTT; CDR3 protein: CARSSGQGADTGELFF
D gene: TRBD2; J gene: TRBJ2-3; clone size: .; V gene: TRBV11-3; CDR3 DNA: TGTGCCAGCAGCCCCGGGACTAGCGGGGCTGGCACAGATACGCAGTATTTT; CDR3 protein: CASSPGTSGAGTDTQYF
D gene: .; J gene: TRBJ2-5; clone size: .; V gene: TRBV27; CDR3 DNA: TGTGCCAGCAGTTTGACTAGTCCTCAAGAGACCCAGTACTTC; CDR3 protein: CASSLTSPQETQYF
D gene: .; J gene: TRBJ2-1; clone size: .; V gene: TRBV4-1; CDR3 DNA: TGCGCCAGCAGCCAACGGGGAGAATACAATGAGCAGTTCTTC; CDR3 protein: CASSQRGEYNEQFF
D gene: TRBD1; J gene: TRBJ2-3; clone size: .; V gene: TRBV5-1; CDR3 DNA: TGCGCCAGCAGCTTATGGACAGGTTCAGATACGCAGTATTTT; CDR3 protein: CASSLWTGSDTQYF
D gene: TRBD1; J gene: TRBJ1-1; clone size: .; V gene: TRBV30; CDR3 DNA: TGTGCCTGGCGCGGGGACAGGGGGCGTTTCGGCCTGTCTTTCTTT; CDR3 protein: CAWRGDRGRFGLSFF
D gene: TRBD2; J gene: TRBJ2-1; clone size: .; V gene: TRBV11-2; CDR3 DNA: TGTGCCAGCAGCTCCCGCGGGGGGGGAGACTCCTACAATGAGCAGTTCTTC; CDR3 protein: CASSSRGGGDSYNEQFF
D gene: TRBD2; J gene: TRBJ2-1; clone size: .; V gene: TRBV5-4; CDR3 DNA: TGTGCCAGCAGCTCTTCAGCGGGGGGGCGATACAATGAGCAGTTCTTC; CDR3 protein: CASSSSAGGRYNEQFF
D gene: .; J gene: TRBJ1-1; clone size: .; V gene: TRBV7-9; CDR3 DNA: TGTGCCAGCAGCTTAGAATGGGGAGCGGGGCCCCTGGCTGAAGCTTTCTTT; CDR3 protein: CASSLEWGAGPLAEAFF
D gene: TRBD1; J gene: TRBJ2-7; clone size: .; V gene: TRBV15; CDR3 DNA: TGTGCCACCAGCTCCAGACGGACAGGGAGAGAGCAGTACTTC; CDR3 protein: CATSSRRTGREQYF
D gene: .; J gene: TRBJ2-5; clone size: .; V gene: TRBV10-1; CDR3 DNA: TGCGCCAGCTCCGCGGGGTCCCAAGAGACCCAGTACTTC; CDR3 protein: CASSAGSQETQYF
D gene: .; J gene: TRBJ1-6; clone size: .; V gene: TRBV6-5; CDR3 DNA: TGTGCCAGCAGTTACGGGAGTCGGGGTTCACCCCTCCACTTT; CDR3 protein: CASSYGSRGSPLHF
D gene: TRBD1; J gene: TRBJ1-1; clone size: .; V gene: TRBV5-1; CDR3 DNA: TGCGCCAGCAGCCGGGACAGGGCGAACACTGAAGCTTTCTTT; CDR3 protein: CASSRDRANTEAFF
D gene: TRBD2; J gene: TRBJ2-1; clone size: .; V gene: TRBV9; CDR3 DNA: TGTGCCAGCAGCCCCTCAGGGCGGGGGGGATACAATGAGCAGTTCTTC; CDR3 protein: CASSPSGRGGYNEQFF
D gene: .; J gene: TRBJ2-2; clone size: .; V gene: TRBV11-3; CDR3 DNA: TGTGCCAGCAGCTTAGGGGGAAGGGGCACCGGGGAGCTGTTTTTT; CDR3 protein: CASSLGGRGTGELFF
D gene: TRBD1; J gene: TRBJ1-1; clone size: .; V gene: TRBV18; CDR3 DNA: TGTGCCAGCTCACGGGACAGGAGTTCGAACACTGAAGCTTTCTTT; CDR3 protein: CASSRDRSSNTEAFF
D gene: .; J gene: TRBJ1-2; clone size: .; V gene: TRBV5-8; CDR3 DNA: TGTGCCAGCAGCGCCGCTGTAGGGGTCGCTAACTATGGCTACACCTTC; CDR3 protein: CASSAAVGVANYGYTF
D gene: TRBD1; J gene: TRBJ1-1; clone size: .; V gene: TRBV7-6; CDR3 DNA: TGTGCCAGCAGCTTAAACCCTCAACAGGGGTTTAACACTGAAGCTTTCTTT; CDR3 protein: CASSLNPQQGFNTEAFF
D gene: .; J gene: TRBJ2-3; clone size: .; V gene: TRBV2; CDR3 DNA: TGTGCCAGCAGTGGACTCCGGGGCACAGATACGCAGTATTTT; CDR3 protein: CASSGLRGTDTQYF
D gene: .; J gene: TRBJ2-1; clone size: .; V gene: TRBV6-4; CDR3 DNA: TGTGCCAGCAGTGAAAGAGGACGAGTAGCGAATGAGCAGTTCTTC; CDR3 protein: CASSERGRVANEQFF
D gene: .; J gene: TRBJ2-3; clone size: .; V gene: TRBV18; CDR3 DNA: TGTGCCAGCTCACCAGTTATGAGTGCAGATACGCAGTATTTT; CDR3 protein: CASSPVMSADTQYF
D gene: TRBD1; J gene: TRBJ1-2; clone size: .; V gene: TRBV29-1; CDR3 DNA: TGCAGCGTTTCCGACAGGGACTATGGCTACACCTTC; CDR3 protein: CSVSDRDYGYTF
D gene: TRBD1; J gene: TRBJ1-5; clone size: once; V gene: TRBV4-1; CDR3 DNA: TGCGCCAGCAGCTATACAGGGGGCAATCAGCCCCAGCATTTT; CDR3 protein: CASSYTGGNQPQHF
D gene: .; J gene: TRBJ1-4; clone size: .; V gene: TRBV5-4; CDR3 DNA: TGTGCCAGCACTAAACAGGGTCTAGGTGAAAAACTGTTTTTT; CDR3 protein: CASTKQGLGEKLFF
D gene: TRBD2; J gene: TRBJ2-2; clone size: .; V gene: TRBV6-2/TRBV6-3; CDR3 DNA: TGTGCCAGCAGCGCCGCGGGTAGCGGGGGGCTCATGCTCGCGAACACCGGGGAGCTGTTTTTT; CDR3 protein: CASSAAGSGGLMLANTGELFF
D gene: .; J gene: TRBJ1-2; clone size: .; V gene: TRBV13; CDR3 DNA: TGTGCCAGCAGCTTACTCAGGGCTTATGGCTACACCTTC; CDR3 protein: CASSLLRAYGYTF
D gene: .; J gene: TRBJ1-1; clone size: .; V gene: TRBV2; CDR3 DNA: TGTGCCAGCAGGGCCGGGACAACGAACACTGAAGCTTTCTTT; CDR3 protein: CASRAGTTNTEAFF
D gene: TRBD2; J gene: TRBJ2-1; clone size: once; V gene: TRBV4-1; CDR3 DNA: TGCGCCAGCAGTAGCGGGGGGGCGGGGGAGCAGTTCTTC; CDR3 protein: CASSSGGAGEQFF
D gene: .; J gene: TRBJ2-7; clone size: .; V gene: TRBV5-1; CDR3 DNA: TGCGCCAGCAGCTTGGCGAAGGGCCCAGGGCGGCAGTCGCGGGAGCAGTACTTC; CDR3 protein: CASSLAKGPGRQSREQYF
D gene: TRBD1; J gene: TRBJ2-7; clone size: once; V gene: TRBV7-2; CDR3 DNA: TGTGCCAGCAGCAAAATGACAGGGGGCCACACAATCTCCTACGAGCAGTACTTC; CDR3 protein: CASSKMTGGHTISYEQYF
D gene: .; J gene: TRBJ2-3; clone size: .; V gene: TRBV7-2; CDR3 DNA: TGTGCCAGCAGCTTAGTTCGGCAGGGGACAGATACGCAGTATTTT; CDR3 protein: CASSLVRQGTDTQYF
D gene: .; J gene: TRBJ2-3; clone size: .; V gene: TRBV3-1/TRBV3-2; CDR3 DNA: TGTGCCAGCAGCCAAGTACCGGGGGATACGCAGTATTTT; CDR3 protein: CASSQVPGDTQYF
D gene: .; J gene: TRBJ2-1; clone size: .; V gene: TRBV5-6; CDR3 DNA: TGTGCCAGCAGCTTGAGGGGAATCAATGAGCAGTTCTTC; CDR3 protein: CASSLRGINEQFF
D gene: TRBD1; J gene: TRBJ1-5; clone size: .; V gene: TRBV6-5; CDR3 DNA: TGTGCCAGCAGTTGGGGAGGGGACAGGGGTCAGCCCCAGCATTTT; CDR3 protein: CASSWGGDRGQPQHF
D gene: .; J gene: TRBJ1-1; clone size: .; V gene: TRBV5-1; CDR3 DNA: TGCGCCAGCAGCTTGGTCCCTCAGAGGGACACTGAAGCTTTCTTT; CDR3 protein: CASSLVPQRDTEAFF
D gene: .; J gene: TRBJ2-5; clone size: .; V gene: TRBV30; CDR3 DNA: TGTGCCTGGAGTCAGGATCAAGAGACCCAGTACTTC; CDR3 protein: CAWSQDQETQYF
D gene: .; J gene: TRBJ1-5; clone size: .; V gene: TRBV30; CDR3 DNA: TGTGCCTGGAGCGTAGGTGGACTTAGCAATCAGCCCCAGCATTTT; CDR3 protein: CAWSVGGLSNQPQHF
D gene: .; J gene: TRBJ2-5; clone size: .; V gene: TRBV28; CDR3 DNA: TGTGCCAGCAGTTTAAGTGGCCAAGCGGGAGAGACCCAGTACTTC; CDR3 protein: CASSLSGQAGETQYF
D gene: .; J gene: TRBJ2-5; clone size: .; V gene: TRBV7-2; CDR3 DNA: TGTGCCAGCAGCTTAGCGCGCACAGAAGAGACCCAGTACTTC; CDR3 protein: CASSLARTEETQYF
D gene: TRBD1; J gene: TRBJ1-2; clone size: .; V gene: TRBV2; CDR3 DNA: TGTGCCAGCAGTTTCCGGGACAGTCGTCGTACTAACTATGGCTACACCTTC; CDR3 protein: CASSFRDSRRTNYGYTF
D gene: TRBD1; J gene: TRBJ1-2; clone size: few; V gene: TRBV6-4; CDR3 DNA: TGTGCCAGCAGTGACTCGGAGACAGGGGGCTTGAATGGCTACACCTTC; CDR3 protein: CASSDSETGGLNGYTF
D gene: .; J gene: TRBJ2-7; clone size: .; V gene: TRBV7-2; CDR3 DNA: TGTGCCAGCAGCTTAGGCGGAGACGCCAACTACGAGCAGTACTTC; CDR3 protein: CASSLGGDANYEQYF
D gene: .; J gene: TRBJ1-2; clone size: .; V gene: TRBV11-3; CDR3 DNA: TGTGCCAGCAGCTTATCCCTAGACTATGGCTACACCTTC; CDR3 protein: CASSLSLDYGYTF
D gene: .; J gene: TRBJ1-2; clone size: .; V gene: TRBV5-5; CDR3 DNA: TGTGCCAGCAGCTTGGCAGGGGTCCTCTATGGCTACACCTTC; CDR3 protein: CASSLAGVLYGYTF
D gene: .; J gene: TRBJ2-1; clone size: .; V gene: TRBV11-3; CDR3 DNA: TGTGCCAGCAGCTTAGAGGCTTACAATGAGCAGTTCTTC; CDR3 protein: CASSLEAYNEQFF
D gene: .; J gene: TRBJ2-3; clone size: .; V gene: TRBV5-4; CDR3 DNA: TGTGCCAGCAGCTTGGGTTCGGGGGCGGGGGCCGACGATACGCAGTATTTT; CDR3 protein: CASSLGSGAGADDTQYF
D gene: .; J gene: TRBJ1-1; clone size: .; V gene: TRBV29-1; CDR3 DNA: TGCAGCGTTGAGGTGGGCAGGGACACTGAAGCTTTCTTT; CDR3 protein: CSVEVGRDTEAFF